This TCR beta chain was captured by sequencing in a study of vaccination and CD4 T cells after COVID-19. General study points: Clonotypes reactive to SARS-CoV-2 had a median that went up from 21 to 38, but not significantly.

Cultured CD4+ T-cell DNA underwent Oncomine TCR Beta short-read sequencing. Genomic DNA was taken out of cultured CD4+ T cells by extraction. MiXCR, run by TCRdb on the PCR reads, gives a single entry per CDR3 protein. The sample lists tens of thousands of distinct CDR3 sequences; 43% were seen once. Treatment reported: approximately 11-day PBMC culture with coronavirus spike peptide pools or control peptides (ViraFEST assay). For ViraFEST, peptide pools expanded antigen-specific T cells, after which the TCRs were sequenced. The CDR3 spans 15 residues. Germline-derived CDR1 and CDR2 are MNHEY and SVGAGI. The trim removed 4 bases at V and 2 bases at J, leaving 6 bases unmatched. In the case of this clonotype: Antigen unknown.

Input material: CD4+ T cells from blood, cultured in vitro. This sequence was found in a human donor who had recovered from COVID-19. This chain joins TRBV6-5 and TRBJ2-7, with 9 bases aligning to TRBD1. CDR3 sequence: CASSLGQGSTYEQYF. The CDR3 DNA reads TGTGCCAGCAGTTTGGGACAGGGAAGCACCTACGAGCAGTACTTC.